Listed below are T cell receptor beta chains from one sample, sequenced in a study of OX40 agonist ivuxolimab in advanced cancers. Clones were sequenced by immunoSEQ multiplex PCR, and TCRdb holds only the in-frame ones, with some missing. The repertoire holds tens of thousands of clones, with approximately 84% as singletons. Sequencing was performed on CD4+ or CD8+ T cells sorted from blood, taken in a trial of the OX40 agonist ivuxolimab. These receptors originate from an adult with an advanced solid tumor such as melanoma, head and neck, liver or kidney cancer. Each CDR3 is given with its conserved first and last residue. The order of the fields is CDR3 length, clone size, V gene, J gene, D gene, CDR3 DNA, CDR3 protein. D genes are given only for firm matches. Not all rows give a size; the values are once, few, many and, for expanded clones, a class.

>15|-|TRBV29-1|TRBJ1-4|TRBD1
TGCAGCGTTTTTTCAACCGGGACAGGGGATGAAAAACTGTTTTTT
CSVFSTGTGDEKLFF
>13|-|TRBV6-1|TRBJ1-1|-
TGTGCCAGCAGTGAAACCGGAGACACTGAAGCTTTCTTT
CASSETGDTEAFF
>13|-|TRBV4-3|TRBJ2-1|-
TGCGCCAGCAGCCGGTACAGCGGGTATGAGCAGTTCTTC
CASSRYSGYEQFF
>14|-|TRBV6-5|TRBJ1-4|-
TGTGCCAGCAGCCTAGGAGGCGCGGAGGAAAAACTGTTTTTT
CASSLGGAEEKLFF
>15|-|TRBV14|TRBJ2-5|TRBD2
TGTGCCAGCAGCCAAGATCGGGGGGGCCAAGAGACCCAGTACTTC
CASSQDRGGQETQYF
>15|-|TRBV28|TRBJ1-4|TRBD1
TGTGCCAGTCTCCACGGGGGGACAGGGGGGGAAAAACTGTTTTTT
CASLHGGTGGEKLFF
>16|-|TRBV6-1|TRBJ1-2|TRBD1
TGTGCCAGCAGTGAAGCGGGGCACAGGGGCGGCTATGGCTACACCTTC
CASSEAGHRGGYGYTF
>16|-|TRBV5-4|TRBJ1-5|-
TGTGCCAGCAGCCAAGCAACGGACAGTAGCAATCAGCCCCAGCATTTT
CASSQATDSSNQPQHF
>12|-|TRBV6-6|TRBJ1-6|-
TGTGCCAGCAAGGATTGGGTTTCACCCCTCCACTTT
CASKDWVSPLHF
>17|-|TRBV7-8|TRBJ2-2|TRBD2
TGTGCCAGCAGCTTAACACCTAGCGGGGGGGCTGACGGGGAGCTGTTTTTT
CASSLTPSGGADGELFF
>14|-|TRBV2|TRBJ1-2|-
TGTGCCAGCAGTGTTAAGACCGACAACGATGGCTACACCTTC
CASSVKTDNDGYTF
>12|few|TRBV28|TRBJ1-2|-
TGTGCCAGCAGTGCCGACAGCTATGGCTACACCTTC
CASSADSYGYTF
>17|few|TRBV29-1|TRBJ2-1|TRBD2
TGCAGCGTTGAATATAGTGGGGGGCTAGCGGGGTATGGGGTGCAGTTCTTC
CSVEYSGGLAGYGVQFF
>16|-|TRBV29-1|TRBJ1-1|TRBD1
TGCAGCGTTGAAGCACCCCTCGGACAGGGGGCAGGTGAAGCTTTCTTT
CSVEAPLGQGAGEAFF
>16|-|TRBV9|TRBJ2-1|-
TGTGCCAGCAGCACACTGGGGCAGACTACCTACAATGAGCAGTTCTTC
CASSTLGQTTYNEQFF
>16|-|TRBV11-3|TRBJ1-5|-
TGTGCCAGCAGCTTAGATACAGGGTATAGCAATCAGCCCCAGCATTTT
CASSLDTGYSNQPQHF
>16|-|TRBV30|TRBJ1-3|-
TGTGCCTGGAGTGTAACAGGGAGTAGCTCTGGAAACACCATATATTTT
CAWSVTGSSSGNTIYF
>16|-|TRBV5-4|TRBJ2-2|TRBD1
TGTGCCAGCAGCTTGAAAAGACAGGGGGGAGCCGGGGAGCTGTTTTTT
CASSLKRQGGAGELFF
>15|-|TRBV19|TRBJ1-1|-
TGTGCCAGTAGTATACGTGCCAGGGCGGGCACTGAAGCTTTCTTT
CASSIRARAGTEAFF
>14|-|TRBV6-5|TRBJ1-6|-
TGTGCCAGCACCCGGGACGGGACCAATTCACCCCTCCACTTT
CASTRDGTNSPLHF
>15|-|TRBV5-1|TRBJ1-4|-
TGCGCCAGCAGCTTGGGTAGTGGGCTAGGGGAAAAACTGTTTTTT
CASSLGSGLGEKLFF
>13|-|TRBV6-5|TRBJ2-7|-
TGTGCCACCGTAACCCCGGACCCCCACGAGCAGTACTTC
CATVTPDPHEQYF
>15|-|TRBV9|TRBJ2-5|TRBD2
TGTGCCAGCAGTGTAACTAGCGGGGTCCAAGAGACCCAGTACTTC
CASSVTSGVQETQYF
>15|few|TRBV5-1|TRBJ1-2|-
TGCGCCAGCCGTATCGATGGGCAACTGAGCTATGGCTACACCTTC
CASRIDGQLSYGYTF
>14|-|TRBV11-3|TRBJ1-1|TRBD1
TGTGCCAGCAGCGCCGACAGGGGGAACACTGAAGCTTTCTTT
CASSADRGNTEAFF
>18|-|TRBV5-1|TRBJ2-1|TRBD2
TGCGCCAGCAGCCAGGGGTCCCAGACTAGCGGGGGGGCTAGACGGCAGTTCTTC
CASSQGSQTSGGARRQFF
>14|-|TRBV6-5|TRBJ1-4|TRBD1
TGTGCCAGCAGTTCCTACCGGGACAGTGAAAAACTGTTTTTT
CASSSYRDSEKLFF
>14|-|TRBV7-3|TRBJ1-1|-
TGTGCCAGCAGCTTGGGACCAGAGAACACTGAAGCTTTCTTT
CASSLGPENTEAFF
>15|-|TRBV5-6|TRBJ2-5|TRBD1
TGTGCCAGCAGCCCCGACAGGGGAATACAAGAGACCCAGTACTTC
CASSPDRGIQETQYF